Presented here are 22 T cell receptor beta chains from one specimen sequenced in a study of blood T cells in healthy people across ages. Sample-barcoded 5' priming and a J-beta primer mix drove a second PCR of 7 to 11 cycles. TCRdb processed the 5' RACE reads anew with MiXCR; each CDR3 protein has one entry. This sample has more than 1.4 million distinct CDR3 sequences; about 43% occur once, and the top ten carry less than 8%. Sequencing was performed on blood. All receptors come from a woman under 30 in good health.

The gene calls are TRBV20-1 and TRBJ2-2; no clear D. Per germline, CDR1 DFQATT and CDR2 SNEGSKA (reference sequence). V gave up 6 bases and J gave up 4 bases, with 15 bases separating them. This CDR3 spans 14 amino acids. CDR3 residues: CSAHRAKGTGELFF. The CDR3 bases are TGCAGTGCCCACCGGGCTAAAGGCACCGGGGAGCTGTTTTTT.

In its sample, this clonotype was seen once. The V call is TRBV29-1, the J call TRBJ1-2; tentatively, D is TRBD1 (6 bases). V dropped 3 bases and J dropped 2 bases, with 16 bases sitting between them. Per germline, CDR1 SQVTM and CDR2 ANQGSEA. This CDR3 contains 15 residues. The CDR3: CSVDFSRGTNYGYTF. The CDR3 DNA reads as TGCAGCGTTGATTTCTCGAGGGGGACCAACTATGGCTACACCTTC.

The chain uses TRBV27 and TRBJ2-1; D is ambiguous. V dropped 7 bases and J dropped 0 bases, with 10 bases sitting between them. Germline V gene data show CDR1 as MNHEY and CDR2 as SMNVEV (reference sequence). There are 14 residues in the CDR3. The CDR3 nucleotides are TGTGCCAGCACCCAACTTGGCTCCTACAATGAGCAGTTCTTC. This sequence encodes CASTQLGSYNEQFF.

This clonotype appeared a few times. CDR3 protein: CASSFAGQGLYTF. Here the CDR3 DNA reads TGTGCCAGCAGTTTTGCGGGACAGGGTCTCTACACCTTC. The chain is built from TRBV12-3 or TRBV12-4 and TRBJ1-2; 9 positions agree with TRBD1. With 3 bases clipped from V and 10 bases from J, the junction kept 6 bases outside the gene matches. This CDR3 has 13 residues.

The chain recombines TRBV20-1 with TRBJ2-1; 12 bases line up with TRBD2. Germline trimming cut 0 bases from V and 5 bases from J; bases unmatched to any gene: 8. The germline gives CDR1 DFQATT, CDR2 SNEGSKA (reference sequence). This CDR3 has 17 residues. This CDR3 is CSARDPGLAGHHNEQFF. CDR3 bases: TGCAGTGCTAGAGACCCCGGACTAGCGGGACATCACAATGAGCAGTTCTTC.

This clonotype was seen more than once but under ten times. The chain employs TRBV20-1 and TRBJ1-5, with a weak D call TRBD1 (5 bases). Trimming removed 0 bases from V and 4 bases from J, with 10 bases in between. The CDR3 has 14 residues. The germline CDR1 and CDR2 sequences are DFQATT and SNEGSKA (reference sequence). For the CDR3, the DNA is TGCAGTGCTAGAGATTCCAGGGCTAATCAGCCCCAGCATTTT. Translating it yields CSARDSRANQPQHF.

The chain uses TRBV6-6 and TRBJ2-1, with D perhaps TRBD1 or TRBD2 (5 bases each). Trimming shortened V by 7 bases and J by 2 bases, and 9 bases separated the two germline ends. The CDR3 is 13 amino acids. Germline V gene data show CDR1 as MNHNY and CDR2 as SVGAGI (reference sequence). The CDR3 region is CASIRGPYNEQFF. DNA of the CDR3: TGTGCCAGCATCCGGGGCCCCTACAATGAGCAGTTCTTC.

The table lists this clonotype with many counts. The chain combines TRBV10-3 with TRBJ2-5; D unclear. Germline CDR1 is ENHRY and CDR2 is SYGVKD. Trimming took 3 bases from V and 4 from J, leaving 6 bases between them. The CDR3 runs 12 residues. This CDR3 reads CAISEVGETQYF. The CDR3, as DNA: TGTGCCATCAGTGAAGTAGGAGAGACCCAGTACTTC.

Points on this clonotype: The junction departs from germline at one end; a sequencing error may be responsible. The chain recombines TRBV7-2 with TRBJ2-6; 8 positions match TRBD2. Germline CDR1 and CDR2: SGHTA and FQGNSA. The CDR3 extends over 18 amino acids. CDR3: CASSLGSGNPSGAYVLTF. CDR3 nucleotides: TGTGCCAGCAGCTTAGGTAGCGGGAACCCCTCTGGGGCCTACGTCCTGACTTTC.

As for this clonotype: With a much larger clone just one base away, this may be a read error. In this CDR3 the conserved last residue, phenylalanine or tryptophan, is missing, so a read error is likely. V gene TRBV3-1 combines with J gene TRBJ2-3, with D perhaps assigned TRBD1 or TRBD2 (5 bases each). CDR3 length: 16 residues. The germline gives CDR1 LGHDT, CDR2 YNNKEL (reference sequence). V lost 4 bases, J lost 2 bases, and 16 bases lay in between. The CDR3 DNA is TGTGCCAGCAGCCCAACCGGGACGGCTGCCACAGATACGCAGTATGTT. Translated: CASSPTGTAATDTQYV.

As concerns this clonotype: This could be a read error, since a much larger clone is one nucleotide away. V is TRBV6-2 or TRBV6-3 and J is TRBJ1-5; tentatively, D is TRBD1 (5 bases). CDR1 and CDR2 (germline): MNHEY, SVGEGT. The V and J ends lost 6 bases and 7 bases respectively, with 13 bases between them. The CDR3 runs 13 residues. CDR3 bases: TGTGCCAGCAGGAAAGGGGTGTGGCAGCCCCAGCATTTT. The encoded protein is CASRKGVWQPQHF.

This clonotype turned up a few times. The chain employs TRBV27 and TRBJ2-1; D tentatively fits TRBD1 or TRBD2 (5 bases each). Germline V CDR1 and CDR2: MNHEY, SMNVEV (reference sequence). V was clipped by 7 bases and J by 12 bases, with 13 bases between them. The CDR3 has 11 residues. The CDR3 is CASTFRDRQFF. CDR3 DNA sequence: TGTGCCAGCACTTTCCGGGACCGGCAGTTCTTC.

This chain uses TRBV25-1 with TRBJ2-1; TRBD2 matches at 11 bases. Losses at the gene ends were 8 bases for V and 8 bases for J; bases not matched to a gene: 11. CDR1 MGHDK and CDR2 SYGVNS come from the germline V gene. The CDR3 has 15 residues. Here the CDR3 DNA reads TGTGCCAGCGCGTCTGGGACTAGCGGAACCGATGAGCAGTTCTTC. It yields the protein CASASGTSGTDEQFF. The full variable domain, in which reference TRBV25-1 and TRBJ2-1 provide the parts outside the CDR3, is EADIYQTPRYLVIGTGKKITLECSQTMGHDKMYWYQQDPGMELHLIHYSYGVNSTEKGDLSSESTVSRIRTEHFPLTLESARPSHTSQYLCASASGTSGTDEQFFGPGTRLTVL.

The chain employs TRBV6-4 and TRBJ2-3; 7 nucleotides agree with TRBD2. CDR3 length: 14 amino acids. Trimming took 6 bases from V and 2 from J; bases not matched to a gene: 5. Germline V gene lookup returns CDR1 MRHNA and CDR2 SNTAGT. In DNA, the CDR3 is TGTGCCAGCAGAAGCGGGGAGCACACAGATACGCAGTATTTT. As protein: CASRSGEHTDTQYF.

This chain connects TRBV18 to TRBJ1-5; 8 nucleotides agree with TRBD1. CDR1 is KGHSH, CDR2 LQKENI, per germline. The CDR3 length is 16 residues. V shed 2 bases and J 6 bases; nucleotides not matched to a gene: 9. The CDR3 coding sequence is TGTGCCAGCTCACCATTGGGCAGGGGGCAAGGTCAGCCCCAGCATTTT. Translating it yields CASSPLGRGQGQPQHF.

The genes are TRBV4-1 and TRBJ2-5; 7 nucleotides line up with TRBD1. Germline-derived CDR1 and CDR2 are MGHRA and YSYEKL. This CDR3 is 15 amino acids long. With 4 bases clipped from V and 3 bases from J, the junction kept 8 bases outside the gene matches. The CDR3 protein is CASSRDSKPKETQYF. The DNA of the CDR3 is TGCGCCAGCAGCCGGGACAGCAAACCCAAAGAGACCCAGTACTTC.

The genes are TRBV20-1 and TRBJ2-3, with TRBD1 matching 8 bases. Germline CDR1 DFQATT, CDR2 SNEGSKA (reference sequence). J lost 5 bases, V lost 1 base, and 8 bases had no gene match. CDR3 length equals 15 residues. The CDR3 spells CSARGTRGLEDTQYF. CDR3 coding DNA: TGCAGTGCTAGAGGGACCAGGGGGCTTGAAGATACGCAGTATTTT.

CDR3 loop: CASSPGQGARAFF. The CDR3, as DNA: TGTGCCAGCAGCCCCGGACAGGGGGCGCGAGCTTTCTTT. This chain connects TRBV7-9 to TRBJ1-1, with 11 bases that match TRBD1. Looked up from germline, CDR1 is SEHNR and CDR2 is FQNEAQ (reference sequence). The V and J ends lost 5 bases and 10 bases, in that order; junction bases with no gene match: 6. CDR3 length equals 13 residues.

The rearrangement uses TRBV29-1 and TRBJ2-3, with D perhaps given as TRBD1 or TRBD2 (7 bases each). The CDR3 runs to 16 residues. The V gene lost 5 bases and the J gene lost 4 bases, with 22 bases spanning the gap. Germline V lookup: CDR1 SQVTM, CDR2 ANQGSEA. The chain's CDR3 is CSVSQGGTGFPDTQYF. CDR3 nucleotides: TGCAGCGTTTCCCAGGGGGGGACCGGATTCCCAGATACGCAGTATTTT.

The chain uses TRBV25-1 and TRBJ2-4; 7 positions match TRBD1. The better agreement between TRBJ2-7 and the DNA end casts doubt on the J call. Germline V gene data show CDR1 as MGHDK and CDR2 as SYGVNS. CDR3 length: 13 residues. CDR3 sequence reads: CASSQGGWYEQYF. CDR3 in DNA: TGTGCCAGCAGTCAAGGGGGCTGGTACGAGCAGTACTTC.

The CDR3 loop is CATQTSGGMDTQYF. The CDR3 region has the DNA TGCGCGACCCAAACTAGCGGTGGGATGGATACGCAGTATTTT. V usage is TRBV5-1 and J usage is TRBJ2-3; TRBD2 matches 8 bases. Germline lookup yields CDR1 SGHRS and CDR2 YFSETQ. The CDR3 is 14 amino acids.

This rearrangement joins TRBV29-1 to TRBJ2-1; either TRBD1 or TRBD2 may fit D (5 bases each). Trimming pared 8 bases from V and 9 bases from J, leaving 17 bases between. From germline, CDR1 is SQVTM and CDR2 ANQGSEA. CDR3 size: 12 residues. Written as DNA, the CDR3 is TGCAGCACCCGGGGACCGGAACGTGAGCAGTTCTTC. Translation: CSTRGPEREQFF.